A single T cell receptor beta chain is shown here with its context. Using immunoSEQ multiplex PCR, the repertoire was profiled, and TCRdb retains in-frame clones only, with some absent. Of tens of thousands of clones listed, roughly 80% are singletons. The record originates from a study of OX40 agonist ivuxolimab in advanced cancers. CDR1 is MNHEY and CDR2 is SVGAGI in the germline V gene. Trimming removed 1 base from V and 5 bases from J, with 11 bases in between. The CDR3 runs to 15 residues. This receptor was obtained from an adult with an advanced solid tumor such as melanoma, head and neck, liver or kidney cancer. This specimen consisted of CD4+ or CD8+ T cells sorted from blood, obtained in a trial of the OX40 agonist ivuxolimab. The chain has TRBV6-5 and TRBJ2-2; tentatively, D is TRBD1 (5 bases). The CDR3 reads CASSYFQGGTGELFF. CDR3 DNA: TGTGCCAGCAGTTACTTCCAGGGTGGGACCGGGGAGCTGTTTTTT.